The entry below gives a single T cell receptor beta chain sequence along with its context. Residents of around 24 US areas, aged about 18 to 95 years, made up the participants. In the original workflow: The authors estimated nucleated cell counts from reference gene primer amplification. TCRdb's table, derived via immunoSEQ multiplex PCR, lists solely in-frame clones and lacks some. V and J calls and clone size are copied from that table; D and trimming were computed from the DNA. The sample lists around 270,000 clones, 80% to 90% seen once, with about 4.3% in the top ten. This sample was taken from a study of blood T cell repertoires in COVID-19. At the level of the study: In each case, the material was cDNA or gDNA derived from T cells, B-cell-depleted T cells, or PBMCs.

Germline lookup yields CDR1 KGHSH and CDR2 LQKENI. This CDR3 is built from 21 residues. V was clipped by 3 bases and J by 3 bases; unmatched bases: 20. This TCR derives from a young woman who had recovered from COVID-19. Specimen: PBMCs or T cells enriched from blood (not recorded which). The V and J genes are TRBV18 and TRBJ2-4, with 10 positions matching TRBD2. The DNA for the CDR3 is TGTGCCAGCTCACCGATCTGGACAGCACTAGCGGGAAATTGGGGCAAAAACATTCAGTACTTC. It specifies CASSPIWTALAGNWGKNIQYF.